Following are 10 T cell receptor beta chains from one sample sequenced in a study of blood T cell repertoires in COVID-19. Sequencing used immunoSEQ multiplex PCR; TCRdb keeps in-frame clones, though not all of them. The table includes about 190,000 clones, over 75% detected once. The sample taken for sequencing was peripheral blood. These receptors originate from a woman aged 45-65 years with acute or convalescent COVID-19.

This clone has more than one count but fewer than ten. The V gene is TRBV4-1, the J gene TRBJ2-7; 9 bases agree with TRBD2. Germline V gene lookup returns CDR1 MGHRA and CDR2 YSYEKL. The ends lost 5 bases at V and 2 bases at J; junction bases unmatched: 7. The CDR3 length is 15 residues. The CDR3 sequence is CASSFSGSAAYEQYF. The CDR3 bases are TGCGCCAGCAGCTTTAGCGGGAGCGCTGCCTACGAGCAGTACTTC.

This clone was recorded a few times. The chain joins TRBV11-3 to TRBJ2-1; D might be TRBD2 (6 bases). This CDR3 is 16 amino acids long. The germline gives CDR1 SGHNT, CDR2 YENEEA. V lost 5 bases and J lost 0, with 14 bases in between. For the CDR3, the DNA is TGTGCCAGCAGCCCTTATAGCGGTCCCTCCTACAATGAGCAGTTCTTC. The encoded protein is CASSPYSGPSYNEQFF.

This clone has a handful of counts. The chain recombines TRBV6-5 with TRBJ1-4; 10 bases are shared with TRBD1. Germline V gene sequence: CDR1 MNHEY, CDR2 SVGAGI. This CDR3 has 14 amino acids. The ends lost 7 bases at V and 7 bases at J; junction bases unmatched: 6. The CDR3 loop reads CASKRDRGREKLFF. CDR3 DNA: TGTGCCAGCAAAAGGGACAGGGGCCGTGAAAAACTGTTTTTT.

The rearrangement links TRBV5-1 to TRBJ2-7, with D perhaps TRBD2 (5 bases). Between the trimmed V and J ends, which lost 0 bases and 5 bases, there was a span of 12 bases. CDR3 length: 14 residues. Germline V gives CDR1 SGHRS, CDR2 YFSETQ. Written as DNA, the CDR3 is TGCGCCAGCAGCTTGGCGAGGACTTTGAACGAGCAGTACTTC. This gives the protein CASSLARTLNEQYF.

CDR3 loop: CASRSRETYNEQFF. Here the CDR3 DNA reads TGTGCCAGCAGATCAAGGGAGACCTACAATGAGCAGTTCTTC. This chain connects TRBV28 to TRBJ2-1; perhaps TRBD2 as D (5 bases). Looked up from germline, CDR1 is MDHEN and CDR2 is SYDVKM. This CDR3 region has 14 residues. V lost 6 bases and J 2 bases, leaving 11 bases between the germline ends.

The sample holds a few counts of this clone. The chain recombines TRBV18 with TRBJ1-5; possibly TRBD1 for D (5 bases). V was clipped by 3 bases and J by 7 bases, with 13 bases between them. Germline assignment: CDR1 KGHSH and CDR2 LQKENI. The CDR3 covers 14 residues. In DNA, the CDR3 is TGTGCCAGCTCACCTTCCGGGGGGGAACAGCCCCAGCATTTT. This codes for CASSPSGGEQPQHF.

The chain has TRBV7-2 and TRBJ2-2; 7 positions agree with TRBD2. The V and J ends lost 5 bases and 6 bases, in that order; junction bases with no gene match: 6. The CDR3 totals 14 residues. Per the germline V gene, CDR1 is SGHTA and CDR2 is FQGNSA. CDR3: CASSPTSTAGELFF. CDR3 DNA: TGTGCCAGCAGCCCGACTAGCACTGCCGGGGAGCTGTTTTTT.

The chain couples TRBV28 to TRBJ1-2; no reliable D call. Trimming pared 5 bases from V and 5 bases from J, leaving 12 bases between. The CDR3 spans 13 residues. CDR1 and CDR2 (germline): MDHEN, SYDVKM. Written as DNA, the CDR3 is TGTGCCAGCAGTCTCCCCTCGGTATATGGCTACACCTTC. Translated: CASSLPSVYGYTF.

The chain links TRBV4-1 to TRBJ1-1; TRBD1 agrees at 11 bases. The J segment lost 7 bases and the V segment lost 2 bases, leaving 6 bases of the junction unmatched. CDR1 is MGHRA, CDR2 YSYEKL, per germline. This CDR3 region has 15 residues. Written as DNA, the CDR3 is TGCGCCAGCAGCCAACCTCGGACAGGGGGCCATGAAGCTTTCTTT. Its translation: CASSQPRTGGHEAFF.

The chain couples TRBV6-1 to TRBJ2-7; 10 bases are shared with TRBD2. Germline CDR1 and CDR2: MNHNS and SASEGT. With V trimmed by 1 base and J by 2 bases, 2 bases remained unmatched. The CDR3 is 15 amino acids. The CDR3 is CASSEGLAGAYEQYF. CDR3 nucleotide sequence: TGTGCCAGCAGTGAAGGGCTAGCGGGAGCCTACGAGCAGTACTTC.